Below, 13 T cell receptor beta chains from the same sample are listed, as sequenced in a study of shared clonotypes between healthy human individuals. CD8 cells classed as naive were CD45RO-negative and positively selected for CCR7, excluding terminally differentiated effector memory CD45RA+ cells. Measured with immunoSEQ multiplex PCR; TCRdb has only the in-frame clones, and not every one. The repertoire consists of hundreds of thousands of clones, with 95% to 96% occurring once and the leading ten covering more than 0.085%. The specimen sequenced was naive CD8+ T cells sorted from blood. These receptor sequences come from a woman aged 25 to 39 in good health.

With regard to this clone: Distinct nucleotide sequences in the sample also encode this CDR3. This chain connects TRBV29-1 to TRBJ2-1; TRBD2 agrees at 10 bases. V dropped 4 bases and J dropped 7; count of bases not matched to a gene: 10. The CDR3 runs 15 residues. The germline gives CDR1 SQVTM, CDR2 ANQGSEA. CDR3 sequence: CSVVVWTSGGNEQFF. DNA of the CDR3: TGCAGCGTTGTGGTCTGGACTAGCGGAGGTAATGAGCAGTTCTTC.

The gene calls are TRBV28 and TRBJ1-5; TRBD1 agrees at 10 bases. CDR1 and CDR2 from the germline V gene are MDHEN and SYDVKM. The CDR3 sequence is 16 residues long. The J segment lost 5 bases and the V segment lost 4 bases, leaving 8 bases of the junction unmatched. DNA of the CDR3: TGTGCCAGCAGTTCCCCTAGCGGACAGGGGGATCAGCCCCAGCATTTT. This sequence encodes CASSSPSGQGDQPQHF.

The rearrangement uses TRBV28 and TRBJ2-3, with 8 bases that match TRBD2. The CDR3 is 17 residues long. J lost 2 bases, V lost 5 bases, and 12 bases had no gene match. Looked up from germline, CDR1 is MDHEN and CDR2 is SYDVKM. CDR3 sequence reads: CASSPSILADTTDTQYF. The CDR3 DNA follows: TGTGCCAGCAGTCCTTCGATACTAGCGGACACCACAGATACGCAGTATTTT. The full variable domain, completed using reference TRBV28 and TRBJ2-3, is DVKVTQSSRYLVKRTGEKVFLECVQDMDHENMFWYRQDPGLGLRLIYFSYDVKMKEKGDIPEGYSVSREKKERFSLILESASTNQTSMYLCASSPSILADTTDTQYFGPGTRLTVL.

The chain joins TRBV2 to TRBJ2-7; D is possibly TRBD2 (6 bases). Trimming left V 0 bases short and J 2 bases short, with 11 bases between. Germline CDR1 SNHLY, CDR2 FYNNEI. This CDR3 has 15 residues. CDR3 sequence: CASSEALGGTYEQYF. CDR3 sequence (DNA): TGTGCCAGCAGTGAAGCGCTTGGGGGGACCTACGAGCAGTACTTC.

This clone was seen once. This rearrangement joins TRBV5-1 to TRBJ2-7; 11 bases are a match to TRBD1. CDR1 and CDR2 (germline): SGHRS, YFSETQ. This CDR3 has 17 residues. Trimming took 0 bases from V and 2 from J; bases not matched to a gene: 7. CDR3 region: CASSLEVLGQGAYEQYF. CDR3 nucleotides: TGCGCCAGCAGCTTGGAGGTGCTGGGACAGGGGGCCTACGAGCAGTACTTC. Full variable domain (missing parts from reference TRBV5-1 and TRBJ2-7): KAGVTQTPRYLIKTRGQQVTLSCSPISGHRSVSWYQQTPGQGLQFLFEYFSETQRNKGNFPGRFSGRQFSNSRSEMNVSTLELGDSALYLCASSLEVLGQGAYEQYFGPGTRLTVT.

The chain recombines TRBV29-1 with TRBJ1-5; D perhaps matches TRBD1 (5 bases). CDR1 is SQVTM and CDR2 is ANQGSEA in the germline V gene. CDR3 size: 14 residues. Trimming took off 7 bases at V and 3 bases at J, with 16 bases between the two ends. CDR3 residues: CSDWGRPTNQPQHF. The DNA for the CDR3 is TGCAGCGATTGGGGCAGGCCGACCAATCAGCCCCAGCATTTT.

The genes are TRBV28 and TRBJ2-7, with TRBD1 matching 7 bases. CDR1 is MDHEN and CDR2 is SYDVKM in the germline V gene. Germline trimming cut 4 bases from V and 2 bases from J; bases unmatched to any gene: 5. The CDR3 loop spans 14 amino acids. In DNA form, the CDR3 reads TGTGCCAGCAGTTCCAACAGGGGAACCTACGAGCAGTACTTC. This encodes CASSSNRGTYEQYF.

CDR3: CASRSINEQFF. The CDR3, as DNA: TGTGCCAGCAGGTCTATAAATGAGCAGTTCTTC. The V and J genes are TRBV28 and TRBJ2-1; no firm D call. V was cut by 6 bases and J by 7 bases, with 7 bases left in between. CDR3 length: 11 residues. Looked up from germline, CDR1 is MDHEN and CDR2 is SYDVKM.

In this sample, this clone turned up a few times. This sample also contains other DNA sequences that code for the same CDR3. The rearrangement links TRBV4-1 to TRBJ2-7; no definite D call. Deletions cut 0 bases from V and 2 bases from J, with 5 bases between. Looked up from germline, CDR1 is MGHRA and CDR2 is YSYEKL. The CDR3 contains 13 residues. The DNA for the CDR3 is TGCGCCAGCAGCCAAGATCGGACCTACGAGCAGTACTTC. This gives the protein CASSQDRTYEQYF.

The rearrangement links TRBV30 to TRBJ1-5; D not certain. V dropped 3 bases and J dropped 3 bases, with 24 bases sitting between them. Per the germline V gene, CDR1 is GTSNPN and CDR2 is SVGIG (reference sequence). The CDR3 is 18 amino acids. The CDR3 coding sequence is TGTGCCTGGAGCCCAGGACGCTACGACCCTCTTACCAATCAGCCCCAGCATTTT. Translating gives CAWSPGRYDPLTNQPQHF.

The rearrangement joins TRBV7-8 to TRBJ1-2; D uncertain. This CDR3 region has 13 residues. CDR1 and CDR2 from the germline V gene are SGHVS and FQNEAQ. Trimming took 0 bases from V and 3 from J, leaving 5 bases between them. CDR3 DNA sequence: TGTGCCAGCAGCTTAGCAGGGTACTATGGCTACACCTTC. Protein: CASSLAGYYGYTF.

CDR3 in DNA: TGCGCCAGCAGCCAAGATTTAGGACCGCTCCTGGATAACTATGGCTACACCTTC. Translation: CASSQDLGPLLDNYGYTF. The V gene is TRBV4-1, the J gene TRBJ1-2; D call uncertain. The CDR3 is made up of 18 amino acids. With 0 bases removed from V and 1 base from J, the gap between germline ends came to 18 bases. CDR1 MGHRA and CDR2 YSYEKL come from the germline V gene.

This clone was seen only once. The chain joins TRBV6-1 to TRBJ1-1; no firm D call. Germline CDR1 and CDR2: MNHNS and SASEGT. V lost 2 bases and J 0 bases, leaving 10 bases between the germline ends. The CDR3 totals 15 residues. In DNA form, the CDR3 reads TGTGCCAGCAGTGAATTGCTCCTCATGAACACTGAAGCTTTCTTT. The encoded protein is CASSELLLMNTEAFF.